This TCR beta chain originates from a study of cytomegalovirus exposure and HLA in healthy donors. Sequenced by immunoSEQ multiplex PCR; TCRdb stores in-frame clones only, minus some. The table has around 190,000 clones, 85% seen once. This clone was seen only once. V gave up 0 bases and J gave up 5 bases, with 10 bases separating them. CDR1 GTSNPN and CDR2 SVGIG come from the germline V gene (reference sequence). The CDR3 is 14 amino acids. This chain uses TRBV30 with TRBJ1-4; TRBD1 might be the D (6 bases). Sequencing was done on a sample of PBMCs. The sequence derives from a man between 18 and 35 years old in good health and CMV-seropositive. CDR3 region: CAWSVFGQNEKLFF. In DNA form, the CDR3 reads TGTGCCTGGAGTGTATTCGGACAGAATGAAAAACTGTTTTTT.